The 23 T cell receptor beta chains below all came from one sample that was sequenced in a study of Ad26.COV2.S vaccination and SARS-CoV-2 variants. This sample's treatment: around 19 received Ad26.COV2.S at low or high dose, single or two shots; about 5 received placebo; per-sample allocation not given. Samples came from day 63 after the first vaccine or placebo injection. The method was immunoSEQ multiplex PCR; TCRdb's version includes in-frame clones alone and lacks a portion of them. The sample records 380,000 or so clones, 88% being singletons. The material was peripheral blood, obtained in a trial of Ad26.COV2.S vaccine versus placebo. The receptors come from a person between 18 and 65 years old who received the Ad26.COV2.S COVID-19 vaccine or a placebo.

The gene calls are TRBV20-1 and TRBJ1-2; D uncertain. Germline CDR1 DFQATT, CDR2 SNEGSKA (reference sequence). The V gene lost 3 bases and the J gene lost 8 bases, with 4 bases spanning the gap. This CDR3 spans 9 amino acids. The CDR3 DNA follows: TGCAGTGCTAGTCACGGCTACACCTTC. Its translation: CSASHGYTF.

The CDR3 DNA follows: TGTGCCAGCAGTTTATTTGGGTCTTCAGCTTTCTTT. Translation gives CASSLFGSSAFF. This chain connects TRBV28 to TRBJ1-1; the D is unclear. The germline V gene encodes CDR1 MDHEN and CDR2 SYDVKM. The CDR3 covers 12 residues. V lost 1 base and J 10 bases, leaving 10 bases between the germline ends.

The CDR3 protein is CASSPTGVIAKNIQYF. CDR3 DNA sequence: TGTGCCAGCAGTCCTACAGGGGTAATAGCCAAAAACATTCAGTACTTC. The rearrangement joins TRBV28 to TRBJ2-4, with 7 nucleotides matching TRBD1. The length of the CDR3 is 16 residues. Looked up from germline, CDR1 is MDHEN and CDR2 is SYDVKM. After removal of 5 bases from V and 0 bases from J, the junction contained 7 bases not matched to a gene.

The chain has TRBV9 and TRBJ2-1, with 11 bases that match TRBD2. This CDR3 spans 15 amino acids. Germline assignment: CDR1 SGDLS and CDR2 YYNGEE. Germline trimming cut 2 bases from V and 11 bases from J; bases unmatched to any gene: 9. The CDR3 DNA reads TGTGCCAGCAGCGTCGCGACTAGCGGGATATGGCAGCAGTTCTTC. This translates into CASSVATSGIWQQFF.

DNA for the CDR3: TGTGCCAGCAGTTATCAAGCCGGAAACACCATATATTTT. It encodes CASSYQAGNTIYF. This rearrangement joins TRBV6-5 to TRBJ1-3; D is unclear. The CDR3 runs 13 residues. Germline V gene sequence: CDR1 MNHEY, CDR2 SVGAGI. The V end was cut by 3 bases, the J end by 4 bases, with 7 bases between.

V gene TRBV7-9 combines with J gene TRBJ2-3; D is unresolved. Per germline, CDR1 SEHNR and CDR2 FQNEAQ (reference sequence). This CDR3 spans 14 amino acids. With 5 bases removed from V and 0 bases from J, the gap between germline ends came to 9 bases. The chain's CDR3 is CASSAASSTDTQYF. The DNA of the CDR3 is TGTGCCAGCAGCGCCGCCTCTAGCACAGATACGCAGTATTTT.

CDR3 residues: CASSFRYGTYGYTF. DNA for the CDR3: TGTGCCAGCAGCTTTAGATACGGCACATATGGCTACACCTTC. The V and J genes are TRBV5-6 and TRBJ1-2; unclear D gene. The germline V gene encodes CDR1 SGHDT and CDR2 YYEEEE. The CDR3 has 14 residues. The V gene lost 2 bases and the J gene lost 5 bases, with 13 bases spanning the gap.

The chain joins TRBV24-1 to TRBJ2-5; D may correspond to TRBD1 or TRBD2 (7 bases each). Deletions cut 4 bases from V and 5 bases from J, with 16 bases between. This CDR3 is built from 15 residues. Germline V lookup: CDR1 KGHDR, CDR2 SFDVKD. CDR3 nucleotides: TGTGCCACCAGTGACTCGCGACAGGGAGGGGAGACCCAGTACTTC. Translated, it gives CATSDSRQGGETQYF.

This clone was observed a handful of times. An end of the junction differs from the germline gene, which may be a read error. V is TRBV7-7 and J is TRBJ2-7; D tentatively reads TRBD1 or TRBD2 (6 bases each). The CDR3 covers 16 residues. The germline CDR1 and CDR2 sequences are SSHAT and FNYEAQ (reference sequence). The CDR3 spells CASSLEAGQGPYEQYF. DNA for the CDR3: TGTGCTAGCAGCTTAGAGGCGGGGCAGGGGCCCTACGAGCAGTACTTC.

V and J are TRBV7-2 and TRBJ2-1; 7 bases align to TRBD1. Trimming at V came to 5 bases and at J to 3 bases, leaving 7 bases not matched to a gene. This CDR3 region has 15 residues. The germline V gene has CDR1 SGHTA and CDR2 FQGNSA. CDR3 protein: CASSLSTGSYNEQFF. CDR3 DNA sequence: TGTGCCAGCAGCCTATCGACAGGGAGCTACAATGAGCAGTTCTTC.

V and J are TRBV19 and TRBJ2-5, with no clear D. Trimming left V 0 bases short and J 2 bases short, with 10 bases between. The CDR3 is made up of 15 amino acids. Germline-derived CDR1 and CDR2 are LNHDA and SQIVND (reference sequence). DNA of the CDR3: TGTGCCAGTAGTATAGATCTGGAAATGCAAGAGACCCAGTACTTC. This gives the protein CASSIDLEMQETQYF.

V and J are TRBV19 and TRBJ2-3, with TRBD1 matching 7 bases. The CDR3 has 15 amino acids. Germline CDR1 is LNHDA and CDR2 is SQIVND (reference sequence). Trimming took 3 bases from V and 2 from J; bases not matched to a gene: 5. Written as DNA, the CDR3 is TGTGCCAGTAGTATCCAACAGGGGCTCACAGATACGCAGTATTTT. As protein: CASSIQQGLTDTQYF.

This sequence joins TRBV25-1 and TRBJ2-2; D is possibly TRBD1 (5 bases). The CDR3 contains 15 residues. Germline CDR1 reads MGHDK; CDR2 reads SYGVNS. The V and J ends lost 5 bases and 2 bases respectively, with 12 bases between them. CDR3 nucleotide sequence: TGTGCCAGCAGTAGACATAGGACAAACACCGGGGAGCTGTTTTTT. Amino acid sequence: CASSRHRTNTGELFF.

The CDR3 reads CASSLGQGVLAFF. CDR3 nucleotide sequence: TGTGCCAGCAGCTTGGGACAGGGGGTCTTGGCTTTCTTT. The rearrangement joins TRBV5-5 to TRBJ1-1, with 9 bases aligning to TRBD1. J gave up 11 bases and V 0 bases, and 5 bases lay outside the gene matches. Germline V gene lookup returns CDR1 SGHKS and CDR2 YYEKEE (reference sequence). The CDR3 is made up of 13 amino acids.

This clone has more than one count but fewer than ten. V is TRBV4-3 and J is TRBJ1-2, with D possibly TRBD1 on 6 matching bases. The CDR3 totals 15 residues. Trimming took off 0 bases at V and 1 base at J, with 9 bases between the two ends. Germline V CDR1 and CDR2: LGHNA, YSLEER. Here the CDR3 DNA reads TGCGCCAGCAGCCAAGATGGGGACATTAACTATGGCTACACCTTC. It codes for CASSQDGDINYGYTF.

The rearrangement uses TRBV4-1 and TRBJ1-5; no definite D call. Germline assignment: CDR1 MGHRA and CDR2 YSYEKL. CDR3 size: 14 residues. V shed 4 bases and J shed 6 bases, with 13 bases lying between them. The CDR3 loop reads CASSPGFLVQPQHF. CDR3 coding DNA: TGCGCCAGCAGCCCGGGCTTCCTAGTTCAGCCCCAGCATTTT.

J is TRBJ1-2 and V is TRBV7-2; unclear D gene. Deletions cut 1 base from V and 8 bases from J, with 14 bases between. The germline V gene encodes CDR1 SGHTA and CDR2 FQGNSA. CDR3 length equals 14 residues. The CDR3, as DNA: TGTGCCAGCAGCTTAGTACGCCTAAATGGGGGCTACACCTTC. It is translated as CASSLVRLNGGYTF.

The genes are TRBV6-5 and TRBJ1-1, with D possibly TRBD1 on 5 matching bases. This CDR3 spans 14 amino acids. Germline CDR1 MNHEY, CDR2 SVGAGI. The V end lost 6 bases, the J end lost 2 bases, and 13 bases lay between the germline ends. The CDR3 coding sequence is TGTGCCAGCAGGACCTTAGGACAAAACACTGAAGCTTTCTTT. It translates to CASRTLGQNTEAFF.

This rearrangement joins TRBV5-6 to TRBJ2-7; 7 nucleotides match TRBD1. This CDR3 is built from 15 residues. Germline assignment: CDR1 SGHDT and CDR2 YYEEEE. With 4 bases clipped from V and 6 bases from J, the junction kept 13 bases outside the gene matches. For the CDR3, the DNA is TGTGCCAGCAGCCAATTCGACAGGGTCACAGGCGAGCAGTACTTC. Translating gives CASSQFDRVTGEQYF.

This clone was picked up a small number of times. The chain links TRBV21-1 to TRBJ2-7; TRBD1 is the table's D call and was not checked against the DNA. TRBV21-1 is labeled a pseudogene. The CDR3 sequence is 16 residues long. This chain's CDR3 is CASSKGGGTGAYEQYF. For the CDR3, the DNA is TGTGCCAGCAGCAAAGGAGGTGGAACAGGGGCCTACGAGCAGTACTTC.

Of note for this clone: Other DNA variants within this sample encode the same CDR3. The rearrangement uses TRBV12-3 or TRBV12-4 and TRBJ1-2, with D possibly being TRBD1 (5 bases). There are 11 residues in the CDR3. V was clipped by 3 bases and J by 8 bases, with 7 bases between them. This CDR3 reads CASSLGVGYTF. Here the CDR3 DNA reads TGTGCCAGCAGTTTGGGGGTCGGCTACACCTTC.

V usage is TRBV6-5 and J usage is TRBJ2-5, with D tentatively TRBD1 (5 bases). The CDR3 contains 14 residues. V shed 2 bases and J shed 5 bases, with 12 bases lying between them. CDR1 and CDR2 from the germline V gene are MNHEY and SVGAGI. CDR3 sequence reads: CASSYGRAWETQYF. As DNA, the CDR3 is TGTGCCAGCAGTTACGGCAGGGCCTGGGAGACCCAGTACTTC.

The table lists this clone with a few counts. The gene calls are TRBV5-4 and TRBJ2-7; TRBD2 agrees at 14 bases. CDR1 is SGHNT and CDR2 is YYREEE in the germline V gene (reference sequence). V lost 3 bases, J lost 7 bases, and 6 bases stayed unmatched. The CDR3 sequence is 15 residues long. This CDR3 reads CASSSGLAGGLEQYF. The CDR3 DNA sequence: TGTGCCAGCAGCTCTGGACTAGCGGGGGGTCTGGAGCAGTACTTC.